Given below is one TCR beta chain in context. Its antigen is still unknown. The donors were all Caucasian adults (living in Nashville, Tennessee). This entry comes from a study of shared clonotypes between healthy human individuals. Study as a whole: CD8 memory received one plate per donor, CD8 naive two, CD4 memory three and CD4 naive three.

Using immunoSEQ multiplex PCR, the repertoire was profiled, and TCRdb retains in-frame clones only, with some absent. The sample contains 700,000 or so clones, 55% to 75% of which appear only once. Study results and caveats: In a handful of donors, around 4.5% of naive CD4 clonotypes appeared in common. Incomplete sequencing of sorted subsets was indicated by rarefaction despite large depth.

Germline lookup yields CDR1 KGHSH and CDR2 LQKENI. The CDR3 covers 17 residues. The ends lost 1 base at V and 0 bases at J; junction bases unmatched: 4. This rearrangement joins TRBV18 to TRBJ2-1, with 9 bases aligning to TRBD2. Sequenced: memory CD4+ T cells sorted from blood. Subset here: CD45RA-negative fraction. This TCR was recovered from a woman aged 25 to 39 in good health. CDR3 protein: CASSPRASGNSYNEQFF. CDR3 coding DNA: TGTGCCAGCTCACCACGTGCTAGCGGGAACTCCTACAATGAGCAGTTCTTC.